This T cell receptor beta chain came from a study of blood T cell repertoires in COVID-19. At the level of the study: Researchers got acute and convalescent COVID-19 samples from the United States, Italy and Spain. PBMCs, B-cell-depleted T cells, or T cells were the source of the cDNA or gDNA that made up the material.

In the source study's methods: Using reference gene primer amplification, nucleated cell counts were estimated. Some clones are missing from TCRdb's copy, which holds only in-frame ones; the method was immunoSEQ multiplex PCR. D and trimming come from the DNA, and the V and J calls and clone size come from that table. The sample shows tens of thousands of clones, about 85% of them seen only once. The source of this sequence is a woman in her 70s with acute or convalescent COVID-19. The sequencing input was peripheral blood.

The CDR3 DNA sequence: TGTGCCAGCAGTTACTCAGGACTAGCGGGAGAGCAGTACGTC. This codes for CASSYSGLAGEQYV. The chain is built from TRBV6-5 and TRBJ2-7; 12 nucleotides line up with TRBD2. The CDR3 totals 14 residues. Losses at the gene ends were 0 bases for V and 7 bases for J; bases not matched to a gene: 1. Germline values: CDR1 MNHEY, CDR2 SVGAGI.